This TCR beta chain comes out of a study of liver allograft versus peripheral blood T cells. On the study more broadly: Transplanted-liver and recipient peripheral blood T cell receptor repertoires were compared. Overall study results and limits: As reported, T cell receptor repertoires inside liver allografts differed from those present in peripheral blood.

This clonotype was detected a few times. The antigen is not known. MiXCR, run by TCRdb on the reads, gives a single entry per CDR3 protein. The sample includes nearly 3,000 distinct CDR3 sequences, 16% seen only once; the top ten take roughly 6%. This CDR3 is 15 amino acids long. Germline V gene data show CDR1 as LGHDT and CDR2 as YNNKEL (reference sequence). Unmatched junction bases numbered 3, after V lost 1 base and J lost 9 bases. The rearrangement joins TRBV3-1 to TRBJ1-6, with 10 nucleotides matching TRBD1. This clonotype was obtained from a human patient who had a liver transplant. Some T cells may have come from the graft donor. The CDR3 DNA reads TGTGCCAGCAGCCAAGGACAGGGGGCCGCTTCACCCCTCCACTTT. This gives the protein CASSQGQGAASPLHF.